These T cell receptor beta chains were read from a single sample in a study of blood T cells in healthy people across ages. MiXCR, applied by TCRdb to the 5' RACE reads, yields one record per CDR3 protein. The table shows 1.5 million or so distinct CDR3 sequences, with around two fifths occurring only once. The sequencing input was blood. The source is a woman between 18 and 30 years old in good health. CDR3s include the opening cysteine and the closing phenylalanine or tryptophan. The D gene is left open where the match is weak. Clone size is given for some rows only: seen once, a few or many times, or a class if the clone is expanded.

V: TRBV5-1
D: TRBD2
size: few
J: TRBJ2-1
DNA: TGCGCCAGCAGCTCACCAACTAGCGGGAGGCCCAGCTCCTACAATGAGCAGTTCTTC
CDR3: CASSSPTSGRPSSYNEQFF

V: TRBV6-5
D: TRBD1
size: few
J: TRBJ2-7
DNA: TGTGCCAGCAGTTACGGGACAGTGTACGAGCAGTACTTC
CDR3: CASSYGTVYEQYF

V: TRBV12-3/TRBV12-4
D: .
size: .
J: TRBJ2-2
DNA: TGTGCCAGCACCCGAGAAGTTAACACCGGGGAGCTGTTTTTT
CDR3: CASTREVNTGELFF

V: TRBV20-1
D: .
size: .
J: TRBJ2-1
DNA: TGCAGTGTAGTCGACTCCTACGAGCAGTTCTTC
CDR3: CSVVDSYEQFF

V: TRBV6-6
D: .
size: .
J: TRBJ1-4
DNA: TGTGCCAGCAGCTCCGGGGCCGGGTTGATTGGAAAACTGTTTTTT
CDR3: CASSSGAGLIGKLFF

V: TRBV5-4
D: TRBD2
size: .
J: TRBJ2-1
DNA: TGTGCCAGCAGCGAGGGACTAGCGGGGGGCCTCATACACAATGAGCAGTTCTTC
CDR3: CASSEGLAGGLIHNEQFF

V: TRBV30
D: TRBD1
size: .
J: TRBJ1-5
DNA: TGTGCCTGGGACAGGGCCAATCAGCCCCAGCATTTT
CDR3: CAWDRANQPQHF

V: TRBV3-1
D: .
size: .
J: TRBJ1-2
DNA: TGTGCCAGCAGCCAATATCAGGGTGCGTCCTATGGCTACACCTTC
CDR3: CASSQYQGASYGYTF

V: TRBV5-1
D: .
size: .
J: TRBJ2-7
DNA: TGCGCCAGCAGCTCGGTATCGGAAAGGGGTTCCTACGAGCAGTACTTC
CDR3: CASSSVSERGSYEQYF

V: TRBV5-1
D: .
size: .
J: TRBJ2-7
DNA: TGCGCCAGCAGCTTGGGGGGCGTCTCGGCCTACGAGCAGTACTTC
CDR3: CASSLGGVSAYEQYF

V: TRBV20-1
D: TRBD1
size: .
J: TRBJ2-5
DNA: TGCAGTGCTAGAGACGACAGGGGAACGGAGACCCAGTACTTC
CDR3: CSARDDRGTETQYF

V: TRBV27
D: .
size: .
J: TRBJ1-5
DNA: TGTGCCAGCAGTCAAGAAGGGCCAAAAATCAGTAGAAACAATCAGCCCCAGCATTTT
CDR3: CASSQEGPKISRNNQPQHF

V: TRBV25-1
D: TRBD1
size: few
J: TRBJ1-6
DNA: TGTGCCAGCAGTCGTGGGACAGAGGGGAATTCACCCCTCCACTTT
CDR3: CASSRGTEGNSPLHF

V: TRBV12-3/TRBV12-4
D: .
size: .
J: TRBJ1-3
DNA: TGTGCCAGCAGTCCCCCGGTTCGGGACACCATATATTTT
CDR3: CASSPPVRDTIYF

V: TRBV4-1
D: TRBD2
size: .
J: TRBJ2-7
DNA: TGCGCCAGCAGCCTCATAGCGGGAGGGCTCTACAATGAGCAGTACTTC
CDR3: CASSLIAGGLYNEQYF

V: TRBV7-9
D: TRBD1
size: .
J: TRBJ2-7
DNA: TGTGCCAGCAGCAATCCCGGGACAGGGTCCTACGAGCAGTACTTC
CDR3: CASSNPGTGSYEQYF

V: TRBV5-1
D: TRBD1
size: .
J: TRBJ1-2
DNA: TGCGCCAGCAGCACCGGGACAGGGCTTTCGGGGGGCTACACCTTC
CDR3: CASSTGTGLSGGYTF

V: TRBV12-3/TRBV12-4
D: TRBD1
size: .
J: TRBJ2-3
DNA: TGTGCCAGCAGTACGACAGGGGGAGGACCTACAGATACGCAGTATTTT
CDR3: CASSTTGGGPTDTQYF

V: TRBV5-6
D: .
size: once
J: TRBJ1-4
DNA: TGTGCCAGCAGCTCGGTGGGGGGTGAAAAACTGTTTTTT
CDR3: CASSSVGGEKLFF